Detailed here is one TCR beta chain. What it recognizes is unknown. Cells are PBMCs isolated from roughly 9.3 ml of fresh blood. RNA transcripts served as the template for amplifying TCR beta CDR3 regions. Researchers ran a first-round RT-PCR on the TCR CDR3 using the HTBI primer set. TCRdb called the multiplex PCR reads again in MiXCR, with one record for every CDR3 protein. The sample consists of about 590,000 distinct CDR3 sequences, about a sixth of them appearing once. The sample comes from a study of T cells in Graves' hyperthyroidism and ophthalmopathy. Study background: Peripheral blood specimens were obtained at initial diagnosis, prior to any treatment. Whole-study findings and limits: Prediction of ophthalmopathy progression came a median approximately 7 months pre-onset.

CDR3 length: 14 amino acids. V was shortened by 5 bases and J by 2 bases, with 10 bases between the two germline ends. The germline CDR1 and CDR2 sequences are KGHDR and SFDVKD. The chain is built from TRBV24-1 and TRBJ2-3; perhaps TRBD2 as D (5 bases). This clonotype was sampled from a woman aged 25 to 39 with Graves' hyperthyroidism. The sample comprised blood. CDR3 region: CATSARADTDTQYF. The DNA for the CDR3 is TGTGCCACCAGTGCCCGAGCGGACACAGATACGCAGTATTTT.